This T cell receptor (beta chain) is drawn from a study of cytomegalovirus exposure and HLA in healthy donors. The V end lost 1 base, the J end lost 5 bases, and 13 bases lay between the germline ends. The CDR3 runs 16 residues. Germline CDR1 SGHRS, CDR2 YFSETQ. A multiplex PCR was run with 60 Vbeta primers and 13 Jbeta primers. Original processing notes: Per a later analysis, the number of unique TCR beta chains was about 80 million, of which 10 million to 11 million were shared. Generated by immunoSEQ multiplex PCR, the TCRdb table keeps only in-frame clones and is missing some. From that table come the V and J calls and clone size; the DNA was used to work out D and trimming. The table has about 130,000 clones, roughly 88% seen once.

Sequencing was performed on PBMCs. The sequence was obtained from a man aged 45-65 years in good health and CMV-seronegative. The chain uses TRBV5-1 and TRBJ1-6; TRBD1 is a possible D gene (5 bases). For the CDR3, the DNA is TGCGCCAGCAGCTTGTTGGGCAGGGTAAATAATTCACCCCTCCACTTT. It specifies CASSLLGRVNNSPLHF. The full variable domain, rest sourced from reference TRBV5-1 and TRBJ1-6, is KAGVTQTPRYLIKTRGQQVTLSCSPISGHRSVSWYQQTPGQGLQFLFEYFSETQRNKGNFPGRFSGRQFSNSRSEMNVSTLELGDSALYLCASSLLGRVNNSPLHFGNGTRLTVT.